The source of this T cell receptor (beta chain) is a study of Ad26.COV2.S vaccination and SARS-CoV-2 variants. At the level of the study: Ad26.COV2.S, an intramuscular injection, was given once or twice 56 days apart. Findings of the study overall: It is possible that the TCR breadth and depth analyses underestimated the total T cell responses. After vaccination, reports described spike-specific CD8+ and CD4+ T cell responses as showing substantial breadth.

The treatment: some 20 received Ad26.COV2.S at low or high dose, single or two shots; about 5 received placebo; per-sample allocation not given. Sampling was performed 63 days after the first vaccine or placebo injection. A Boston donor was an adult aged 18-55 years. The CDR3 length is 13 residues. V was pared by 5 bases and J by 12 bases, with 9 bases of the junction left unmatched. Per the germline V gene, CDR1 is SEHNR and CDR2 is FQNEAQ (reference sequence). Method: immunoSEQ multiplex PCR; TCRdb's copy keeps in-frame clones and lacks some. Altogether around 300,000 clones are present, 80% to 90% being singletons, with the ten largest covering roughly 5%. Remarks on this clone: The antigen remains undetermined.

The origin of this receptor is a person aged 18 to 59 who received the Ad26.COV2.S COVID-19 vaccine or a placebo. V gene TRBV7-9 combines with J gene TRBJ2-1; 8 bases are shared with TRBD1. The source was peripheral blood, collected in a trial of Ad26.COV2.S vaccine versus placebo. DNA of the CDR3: TGTGCCAGCAGCCCCGCGACAGGGGATGGGCAGTTCTTC. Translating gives CASSPATGDGQFF.